This T cell receptor beta chain was recovered during a study of blood T cell repertoires in COVID-19. About the research overall: The analysed material was cDNA or gDNA that came from T cells, B-cell-depleted T cells, or PBMCs.

The length of the CDR3 is 13 residues. J was trimmed by 9 bases and V by 4 bases; bases with no gene match: 7. Per the authors' pipeline: Nucleated cell counts were estimated from reference gene primer amplification. TCRdb's copy holds only in-frame clones and misses some; the assay was immunoSEQ multiplex PCR. That table furnishes V, J and clone size, whereas the DNA furnished D and trimming. Among 140,000 to 150,000 clones listed, about 80% were seen once. This clonotype was obtained from a man aged 45-65 years with acute or convalescent COVID-19. Sequences were obtained from peripheral blood. The chain joins TRBV12-3 or TRBV12-4 to TRBJ1-1; 8 bases fit TRBD1. The CDR3 bases are TGTGCCAGCAGTTCATCAGGGGGCTTAAAAGCTTTCTTT. Translating it yields CASSSSGGLKAFF.